The 17 T cell receptor beta chains in this list originate from one sample, sequenced in a study of shared clonotypes between healthy human individuals. The data were produced by immunoSEQ multiplex PCR, yet TCRdb's version contains in-frame clones alone and is incomplete. The data contain about 1,500,000 clones, more than 95% of them singletons. The sequencing sample was made of naive CD4+ T cells sorted from blood. Subset: CD45RA+ positively selected. These receptors all come from a man aged 30 to 45 in good health.

This sequence joins TRBV7-9 and TRBJ1-5; TRBD1 aligns across 7 bases. The junction had 13 bases not matched to a gene; V was cut back by 5 bases and J by 6 bases. Germline CDR1 and CDR2: SEHNR and FQNEAQ (reference sequence). This CDR3 has 16 residues. The CDR3 region is CASSGFGQANSQPQHF. As DNA, the CDR3 is TGTGCCAGCAGCGGTTTCGGACAGGCTAATTCTCAGCCCCAGCATTTT.

The rearrangement uses TRBV7-2 and TRBJ2-6; no definite D call. The CDR3 runs 13 residues. Trimming stripped 6 bases from V and 2 bases from J, with 5 bases between. Germline CDR1 is SGHTA and CDR2 is FQGNSA. The CDR3 DNA sequence: TGTGCCAGCAGTGGGACTGGGGCCAACGTCCTGACTTTC. The encoded protein is CASSGTGANVLTF.

This chain's CDR3 is CASNRQRNTEAFF. For the CDR3, the DNA is TGTGCCAGCAACCGACAGAGAAACACTGAAGCTTTCTTT. This chain connects TRBV6-6 to TRBJ1-1; D might be TRBD1 (5 bases). Between the trimmed V and J ends, which lost 7 bases and 2 bases, there was a span of 11 bases. The CDR3 is 13 residues long. Germline CDR1 MNHNY, CDR2 SVGAGI (reference sequence).

This chain uses TRBV14 with TRBJ2-2, with TRBD2 as a possible D gene (8 bases). The V gene's germline CDR1 is SGHDN and CDR2 FVKESK. Trimming took 4 bases from V and 1 from J, leaving 13 bases between them. This CDR3 region has 16 residues. CDR3 loop: CASSRQGLVNTGELFF. In DNA, the CDR3 is TGTGCCAGCAGCCGACAGGGACTAGTGAACACCGGGGAGCTGTTTTTT.

The chain is built from TRBV28 and TRBJ1-2; D is unresolved. Germline CDR1 reads MDHEN; CDR2 reads SYDVKM. The length of the CDR3 is 12 residues. Between the trimmed V and J ends, which lost 7 bases and 2 bases, there was a span of 8 bases. Written as DNA, the CDR3 is TGTGCCAGCACAATGGGGAACTATGGCTACACCTTC. Translating it yields CASTMGNYGYTF.

The rearrangement links TRBV5-1 to TRBJ2-5; 10 bases agree with TRBD1. Germline trimming cut 4 bases from V and 7 bases from J; bases unmatched to any gene: 10. Germline-derived CDR1 and CDR2 are SGHRS and YFSETQ. The length of the CDR3 is 15 residues. The CDR3 loop is CASSRSGTGAATQYF. In nucleotides, the CDR3 is TGCGCCAGCAGCCGAAGCGGGACAGGGGCTGCGACCCAGTACTTC. The full variable domain, rest sourced from reference TRBV5-1 and TRBJ2-5, is KAGVTQTPRYLIKTRGQQVTLSCSPISGHRSVSWYQQTPGQGLQFLFEYFSETQRNKGNFPGRFSGRQFSNSRSEMNVSTLELGDSALYLCASSRSGTGAATQYFGPGTRLLVL.

The chain carries TRBV6-1 and TRBJ1-5; no clear D gene. CDR1 and CDR2 from the germline V gene are MNHNS and SASEGT. CDR3 length equals 14 residues. V was pared by 6 bases and J by 7 bases, with 16 bases between. The CDR3 spells CASRKVVSGQPQHF. In nucleotides, the CDR3 is TGTGCCAGCAGGAAGGTGGTCTCGGGACAGCCCCAGCATTTT.

In DNA, the CDR3 is TGTGCCAGCCGTGGCCCCCCCAACTTTGCTGAAGCTTTCTTT. As protein: CASRGPPNFAEAFF. The chain links TRBV28 to TRBJ1-1; D unclear. CDR3 size: 14 residues. Germline assignment: CDR1 MDHEN and CDR2 SYDVKM. V was cut by 8 bases and J by 6 bases, with 19 bases left in between. The variable domain in full, completed from reference TRBV28 and TRBJ1-1, reads DVKVTQSSRYLVKRTGEKVFLECVQDMDHENMFWYRQDPGLGLRLIYFSYDVKMKEKGDIPEGYSVSREKKERFSLILESASTNQTSMYLCASRGPPNFAEAFFGQGTRLTVV.

The J gene is TRBJ1-4, the V gene TRBV5-1; 8 nucleotides align to TRBD1. From germline, CDR1 is SGHRS and CDR2 YFSETQ. The V segment lost 4 bases and the J segment 7 bases; nucleotides outside the gene matches: 9. The CDR3 spans 15 residues. The CDR3 nucleotides read TGCGCCAGCAGCATAGGACAGGGATCGAGTGAAAAACTGTTTTTT. Translated: CASSIGQGSSEKLFF.

As for this clone: A junction end diverges from the germline sequence, so it may reflect a read error. The rearrangement links TRBV5-1 to TRBJ2-7; no firm D call. This CDR3 comprises 15 residues. The germline gives CDR1 SGHRS, CDR2 YFSETQ. The CDR3 here is CASSLWIRSSYGQYF. The CDR3 bases are TGCGCCAGCAGCTTGTGGATACGAAGCTCCTACGGGCAGTACTTC.

A word on this clone: The same CDR3 is also encoded by other DNA sequences in this sample. The chain is built from TRBV20-1 and TRBJ2-7; no reliable D call. The CDR3 length is 11 residues. Germline values: CDR1 DFQATT, CDR2 SNEGSKA (reference sequence). Trimming removed 0 bases from V and 3 bases from J, with 3 bases in between. The CDR3 bases are TGCAGTGCTAGAGATAGCTACGAGCAGTACTTC. Encoded protein: CSARDSYEQYF.

In its sample, this clone was seen once. The chain is built from TRBV9 and TRBJ1-3; no clear D gene. The V end lost 2 bases, the J end lost 0 bases, and 12 bases lay between the germline ends. The CDR3 runs 16 residues. Germline values: CDR1 SGDLS, CDR2 YYNGEE. CDR3 DNA sequence: TGTGCCAGCAGCGTCTCCTTCGGGGACTCTGGAAACACCATATATTTT. Protein product: CASSVSFGDSGNTIYF. Drawing the rest from reference TRBV9 and TRBJ1-3, the complete variable domain is DSGVTQTPKHLITATGQRVTLRCSPRSGDLSVYWYQQSLDQGLQFLIQYYNGEERAKGNILERFSAQQFPDLHSELNLSSLELGDSALYFCASSVSFGDSGNTIYFGEGSWLTVV.

The chain links TRBV5-4 to TRBJ1-1; no definite D call. The CDR3 has 14 amino acids. Germline values: CDR1 SGHNT, CDR2 YYREEE (reference sequence). Trimming left V 3 bases short and J 1 base short, with 10 bases between. The DNA for the CDR3 is TGTGCCAGCAGCTCTCCGACAAGGAACACTGAAGCTTTCTTT. Translating it yields CASSSPTRNTEAFF.

This rearrangement joins TRBV10-3 to TRBJ2-1, with 8 bases aligning to TRBD2. Per germline, CDR1 ENHRY and CDR2 SYGVKD. The trim removed 1 base at V and 5 bases at J, leaving 4 bases unmatched. CDR3 length: 15 residues. The CDR3 DNA follows: TGTGCCATCAGTGAGTTCGGGAGGGCTAACAATGAGCAGTTCTTC. Translating it yields CAISEFGRANNEQFF.

This clone was counted a single time. V gene TRBV28 combines with J gene TRBJ2-7; 8 bases line up with TRBD2. Germline V lookup: CDR1 MDHEN, CDR2 SYDVKM. The CDR3 length is 14 residues. V lost 3 bases to trimming and J lost 12 bases; unmatched junction nucleotides: 13. Here the CDR3 reads CASSLVTSGTSSYF. The CDR3 bases are TGTGCCAGCAGTTTGGTAACTAGCGGTACGAGCTCGTACTTC. The full variable domain, with the rest looked up from reference TRBV28 and TRBJ2-7, is DVKVTQSSRYLVKRTGEKVFLECVQDMDHENMFWYRQDPGLGLRLIYFSYDVKMKEKGDIPEGYSVSREKKERFSLILESASTNQTSMYLCASSLVTSGTSSYFGPGTRLTVT.

Concerning this clone: Other DNA sequences within the sample encode an identical CDR3. The gene calls are TRBV7-3 and TRBJ2-6; no clear D. Trimming removed 2 bases at V and 0 bases at J, with 5 bases between. Looked up from germline, CDR1 is SGHTA and CDR2 is FQGTGA. CDR3 length: 15 amino acids. The CDR3 sequence is CASSLRGSGANVLTF. The CDR3 DNA follows: TGTGCCAGCAGCTTACGCGGCTCTGGGGCCAACGTCCTGACTTTC.

The chain joins TRBV28 to TRBJ2-3; 13 bases align to TRBD2. V shed 6 bases and J 1 base; nucleotides not matched to a gene: 7. CDR1 and CDR2 (germline): MDHEN, SYDVKM. The CDR3 covers 17 residues. The CDR3 here is CASSTGLAGVGTDTQYF. The CDR3 coding sequence is TGTGCCAGCAGCACCGGACTAGCGGGAGTGGGCACAGATACGCAGTATTTT.